Listed below are T cell receptor beta chains from one sample, sequenced in a study of shared clonotypes between healthy human individuals. Repertoires were generated with immunoSEQ multiplex PCR, while TCRdb's copy carries only in-frame clones and drops some. This sample has around 2.1 million clones; approximately 96% occur once, and the top ten carry around 0.13%. Material for sequencing was naive CD4+ T cells sorted from blood. The receptors shown here come from a young man in good health. CDR3s include the opening cysteine and the closing phenylalanine or tryptophan. D genes are given only for firm matches. Clone sizes are given selectively: once, few, many, or a class where the clone is expanded.

CDR3nt: TGCGCCAGCAGTGACCCCAGGACAGGGGGCGAGCAGTACTTC; CDR3aa: CASSDPRTGGEQYF; v_gene: TRBV10-2; d_gene: TRBD1; abundance: once; j_gene: TRBJ2-7
CDR3nt: TGCGCCAGCAGCTTAGACAGGGGATCCTCTGGAAACACCATATATTTT; CDR3aa: CASSLDRGSSGNTIYF; v_gene: TRBV5-1; d_gene: TRBD1; abundance: NA; j_gene: TRBJ1-3
CDR3nt: TGCGCCAGCAGCCAAGTCAGACGAGAGGACGTTGGGAGTTCCTATGGCTACACCTTC; CDR3aa: CASSQVRREDVGSSYGYTF; v_gene: TRBV4-1; d_gene: NA; abundance: once; j_gene: TRBJ1-2
CDR3nt: TGTGCCAGCTCGGACGCGCAAGAGACCCAGTACTTC; CDR3aa: CASSDAQETQYF; v_gene: TRBV18; d_gene: NA; abundance: NA; j_gene: TRBJ2-5
CDR3nt: TGTGCCAGCAGTTACTCGAGGACTAGCGGGAGTGATACGCAGTATTTT; CDR3aa: CASSYSRTSGSDTQYF; v_gene: TRBV6-6; d_gene: TRBD2; abundance: NA; j_gene: TRBJ2-3
CDR3nt: TGCGCCAGCAGCTTGGGGGGCACTGGTGCAGCGCAAGAGACCCAGTACTTC; CDR3aa: CASSLGGTGAAQETQYF; v_gene: TRBV5-1; d_gene: NA; abundance: NA; j_gene: TRBJ2-5
CDR3nt: TGTGCCAGTAGTATTGAGGGGAGCTACAATGAGCAGTTCTTC; CDR3aa: CASSIEGSYNEQFF; v_gene: TRBV19; d_gene: NA; abundance: NA; j_gene: TRBJ2-1
CDR3nt: TGCGCCAGCAGTGAGAGTAATGAGCAGTTCTTC; CDR3aa: CASSESNEQFF; v_gene: TRBV10-1; d_gene: NA; abundance: NA; j_gene: TRBJ2-1
CDR3nt: TGTGCCAGCAGTTACCATTCAAGTACCTACGAGCAGTACTTC; CDR3aa: CASSYHSSTYEQYF; v_gene: TRBV6-5; d_gene: NA; abundance: NA; j_gene: TRBJ2-7
CDR3nt: TGTGCCAGCAGTGGCGGGGGAGAGTATAGCAATCAGCCCCAGCATTTT; CDR3aa: CASSGGGEYSNQPQHF; v_gene: TRBV2; d_gene: NA; abundance: once; j_gene: TRBJ1-5
CDR3nt: TGTGCCATCAGTGAGGGCCCACGGACGGACAATCAGCCCCAGCATTTT; CDR3aa: CAISEGPRTDNQPQHF; v_gene: TRBV10-3; d_gene: NA; abundance: NA; j_gene: TRBJ1-5
CDR3nt: TGTGCCAGCAGTTACTCGACTAGCGGGACACCGAACTTC; CDR3aa: CASSYSTSGTPNF; v_gene: TRBV6-5; d_gene: TRBD2; abundance: NA; j_gene: TRBJ2-7
CDR3nt: TGTGCCAGCAGCAGGGACAGGAGCTCCTACGAGCAGTACTTC; CDR3aa: CASSRDRSSYEQYF; v_gene: TRBV7-2; d_gene: TRBD1; abundance: NA; j_gene: TRBJ2-7
CDR3nt: TGCGCCAGCAGTGAGTCTGCTAGCGGGAGCTCCTACAATGAGCAGTTCTTC; CDR3aa: CASSESASGSSYNEQFF; v_gene: TRBV10-1; d_gene: TRBD2; abundance: NA; j_gene: TRBJ2-1
CDR3nt: TGTGCCAGCCGGCGGGACAGTGAGTACGAGCAGTACTTC; CDR3aa: CASRRDSEYEQYF; v_gene: TRBV7-2; d_gene: NA; abundance: NA; j_gene: TRBJ2-7
CDR3nt: TGTGCCAGCAGCTTCTTAGCGGGGGGATTCGCCAATGAGCAGTTCTTC; CDR3aa: CASSFLAGGFANEQFF; v_gene: TRBV7-2; d_gene: TRBD2; abundance: NA; j_gene: TRBJ2-1
CDR3nt: TGTGCCTGGAGTGTAGCTAGCGGGGGGGCTACAGATACGCAGTATTTT; CDR3aa: CAWSVASGGATDTQYF; v_gene: TRBV30; d_gene: TRBD2; abundance: NA; j_gene: TRBJ2-3
CDR3nt: TGTGCCAGCAGTGAAGATGGTCCACGACTTAGCAATCAGCCCCAGCATTTT; CDR3aa: CASSEDGPRLSNQPQHF; v_gene: TRBV2; d_gene: NA; abundance: NA; j_gene: TRBJ1-5
CDR3nt: TGTGCCAGCAGCTTATCTCGTCGGACTGGACAGACGAACACCGGGGAGCTGTTTTTT; CDR3aa: CASSLSRRTGQTNTGELFF; v_gene: TRBV7-6; d_gene: NA; abundance: NA; j_gene: TRBJ2-2
CDR3nt: TGTGCCATCAGTGAGTCTGGTGGGGATAATGAGCAGTTCTTC; CDR3aa: CAISESGGDNEQFF; v_gene: TRBV10-3; d_gene: NA; abundance: NA; j_gene: TRBJ2-1
CDR3nt: TGCGCCAGCAGCCCCGGGCGGGGAGCTGGAAACACCATATATTTT; CDR3aa: CASSPGRGAGNTIYF; v_gene: TRBV4-3; d_gene: NA; abundance: NA; j_gene: TRBJ1-3
CDR3nt: TGTGCCAGCAGCCCCCAAATGGGGGCGTATGGCTACACCTTC; CDR3aa: CASSPQMGAYGYTF; v_gene: TRBV9; d_gene: NA; abundance: NA; j_gene: TRBJ1-2
CDR3nt: TGTGCCAGCAGCGTAGTGGGGGGAGGGACAAGGGAGCAGTACTTC; CDR3aa: CASSVVGGGTREQYF; v_gene: TRBV9; d_gene: NA; abundance: NA; j_gene: TRBJ2-7
CDR3nt: TGTGCCAGCAGTGCCCAGGACTACCCAGAAGAGACCCAGTACTTC; CDR3aa: CASSAQDYPEETQYF; v_gene: TRBV6-1; d_gene: NA; abundance: NA; j_gene: TRBJ2-5
CDR3nt: TGTGCCAGTAGTTTGGCCAGGTTCATGAACACTGAAGCTTTCTTT; CDR3aa: CASSLARFMNTEAFF; v_gene: TRBV19; d_gene: NA; abundance: NA; j_gene: TRBJ1-1
CDR3nt: TGTGCCACCGACCAATCAGGAGATACGCAGTATTTT; CDR3aa: CATDQSGDTQYF; v_gene: TRBV11-2; d_gene: NA; abundance: NA; j_gene: TRBJ2-3
CDR3nt: TGTGCCAGCAGCTGGGACAGGGTGGGCACTGAAGCTTTCTTT; CDR3aa: CASSWDRVGTEAFF; v_gene: TRBV7-9; d_gene: TRBD1; abundance: NA; j_gene: TRBJ1-1
CDR3nt: TGTGCCAGCATTACAGGGGGGTACACCGGGGAGCTGTTTTTT; CDR3aa: CASITGGYTGELFF; v_gene: TRBV2; d_gene: TRBD1; abundance: NA; j_gene: TRBJ2-2
CDR3nt: TGTGCCAGTACTGATCGGGGCAGCCCCTATAATTCACCCCTCCACTTT; CDR3aa: CASTDRGSPYNSPLHF; v_gene: TRBV19; d_gene: NA; abundance: NA; j_gene: TRBJ1-6
CDR3nt: TGCGCCAGCAGCCATCTTTTAGGTTCGAATGAAAAACTGTTTTTT; CDR3aa: CASSHLLGSNEKLFF; v_gene: TRBV5-1; d_gene: NA; abundance: NA; j_gene: TRBJ1-4
CDR3nt: TGTGCCAGCAGCCAAGATTACACTGCAGGGCCTAATTCACCCCTCCACTTT; CDR3aa: CASSQDYTAGPNSPLHF; v_gene: TRBV4-2; d_gene: NA; abundance: NA; j_gene: TRBJ1-6
CDR3nt: TGTGCCAGCAGCCAAGATAAGCAGACGCCCTACGAGCAGTACTTC; CDR3aa: CASSQDKQTPYEQYF; v_gene: TRBV4-2; d_gene: NA; abundance: NA; j_gene: TRBJ2-7
CDR3nt: TGTGCCAGCAGCTTAGCCTACAGGGAAGCTTTCTTT; CDR3aa: CASSLAYREAFF; v_gene: TRBV11-2; d_gene: NA; abundance: NA; j_gene: TRBJ1-1
CDR3nt: TGTGCCAGCTCACCAGACCCCTCCCCAGGGACCCCCCTCCACTTT; CDR3aa: CASSPDPSPGTPLHF; v_gene: TRBV18; d_gene: NA; abundance: NA; j_gene: TRBJ1-6
CDR3nt: TGTGCCAGCAGCACCCTTATGGTGGATGAGCAGTTCTTC; CDR3aa: CASSTLMVDEQFF; v_gene: TRBV7-2; d_gene: NA; abundance: NA; j_gene: TRBJ2-1
CDR3nt: TGTGCCAGCAGCCCGCTAGCGGGGAGCTACAATGAGCAGTTCTTC; CDR3aa: CASSPLAGSYNEQFF; v_gene: TRBV7-2; d_gene: TRBD2; abundance: once; j_gene: TRBJ2-1
CDR3nt: TGTGCCAGCAGCCGGGGAGGCAATCAGCCCCAGCATTTT; CDR3aa: CASSRGGNQPQHF; v_gene: TRBV6-5; d_gene: NA; abundance: NA; j_gene: TRBJ1-5
CDR3nt: TGTGCCAGCAGTTCTCAATCAACTGGGAATTCACCCCTCCACTTT; CDR3aa: CASSSQSTGNSPLHF; v_gene: TRBV28; d_gene: NA; abundance: NA; j_gene: TRBJ1-6
CDR3nt: TGTGCCAGCAGTGGGCGACGGGGTGTTAACTATGGCTACACCTTC; CDR3aa: CASSGRRGVNYGYTF; v_gene: TRBV6-1; d_gene: NA; abundance: NA; j_gene: TRBJ1-2
CDR3nt: TGTGCCAGCAGCCTCCGGGACGCCTCCTACGAGCAGTACTTC; CDR3aa: CASSLRDASYEQYF; v_gene: TRBV9; d_gene: NA; abundance: NA; j_gene: TRBJ2-7
CDR3nt: TGTGCCAGCAACCCGGGATCCCAAACCTACGAGCAGTACTTC; CDR3aa: CASNPGSQTYEQYF; v_gene: TRBV7-9; d_gene: NA; abundance: NA; j_gene: TRBJ2-7
CDR3nt: TGTGCCAGCAGTTTCTCGGGAGCGCAAGAGACCCAGTACTTC; CDR3aa: CASSFSGAQETQYF; v_gene: TRBV6-6; d_gene: NA; abundance: NA; j_gene: TRBJ2-5
CDR3nt: TGTGCCTGGACCCCCGGGACAGGGGCATTTGGAAAACTGTTTTTT; CDR3aa: CAWTPGTGAFGKLFF; v_gene: TRBV30; d_gene: TRBD1; abundance: NA; j_gene: TRBJ1-4
CDR3nt: TGTGCCAGCACCGGGCAGGGAGGAAACACCATATATTTT; CDR3aa: CASTGQGGNTIYF; v_gene: TRBV6-1; d_gene: NA; abundance: once; j_gene: TRBJ1-3
CDR3nt: TGCGCCAGCAGCTTGGCTTTAGCTAGCGGGGGGGCCTACAATGAGCAGTTCTTC; CDR3aa: CASSLALASGGAYNEQFF; v_gene: TRBV5-1; d_gene: TRBD2; abundance: once; j_gene: TRBJ2-1
CDR3nt: TGTGCCAGCAGCCAAGCCCCTACGGGGACTGAAGCTTTCTTT; CDR3aa: CASSQAPTGTEAFF; v_gene: TRBV14; d_gene: NA; abundance: NA; j_gene: TRBJ1-1
CDR3nt: TGTGCCAGCAGCCCCTCGCGCGGGGGGGCCCATGAGCAGTTCTTC; CDR3aa: CASSPSRGGAHEQFF; v_gene: TRBV6-5; d_gene: TRBD2; abundance: once; j_gene: TRBJ2-1
CDR3nt: TGTGCCAGCAGGGCGGGAGTTAACGGGGAGCTGTTTTTT; CDR3aa: CASRAGVNGELFF; v_gene: TRBV6-4; d_gene: TRBD2; abundance: NA; j_gene: TRBJ2-2
CDR3nt: TGTGCCATCAGTGATGGGCAGGACACCTACGAGCAGTACTTC; CDR3aa: CAISDGQDTYEQYF; v_gene: TRBV10-3; d_gene: NA; abundance: NA; j_gene: TRBJ2-7
CDR3nt: TGTGCCAGCAAGCCGGACACAGGGAATTCACCCCTCCACTTT; CDR3aa: CASKPDTGNSPLHF; v_gene: TRBV6-5; d_gene: NA; abundance: NA; j_gene: TRBJ1-6
CDR3nt: TGTGCCAGTAGGCCAGGGTCTGTCAATGATCCCTACGAGCAGTACTTC; CDR3aa: CASRPGSVNDPYEQYF; v_gene: TRBV19; d_gene: NA; abundance: once; j_gene: TRBJ2-7
CDR3nt: TGTGCCAGCAGCCCCGACGAGCGGGAGGCCTACGAGCAGTACTTC; CDR3aa: CASSPDEREAYEQYF; v_gene: TRBV7-8; d_gene: TRBD2; abundance: NA; j_gene: TRBJ2-7
CDR3nt: TGTGCCACAAGTGGGGGCGCGGGGGGCTACACCTTC; CDR3aa: CATSGGAGGYTF; v_gene: TRBV6-1; d_gene: NA; abundance: NA; j_gene: TRBJ1-2
CDR3nt: TGTGCCACCAGCAGAGATCCACAGGTTACTGCTGAAGCTTTCTTT; CDR3aa: CATSRDPQVTAEAFF; v_gene: TRBV15; d_gene: NA; abundance: once; j_gene: TRBJ1-1
CDR3nt: TGTGCCAGCAGCGTAGCAGCTGGACTACCCCCTACAGATACGCAGTATTTT; CDR3aa: CASSVAAGLPPTDTQYF; v_gene: TRBV9; d_gene: NA; abundance: NA; j_gene: TRBJ2-3
CDR3nt: TGTGCCAGCAGTGACCGACTAGCGGGACGAAATGATGAGCAGTTCTTC; CDR3aa: CASSDRLAGRNDEQFF; v_gene: TRBV2; d_gene: TRBD2; abundance: NA; j_gene: TRBJ2-1
CDR3nt: TGTGCCTGGAGTGTAAACTACGAGCAGTACTTC; CDR3aa: CAWSVNYEQYF; v_gene: TRBV30; d_gene: NA; abundance: few; j_gene: TRBJ2-7